This record looks at one T cell receptor beta chain sequence and its context. No antigen is known for it. The CDR3 extends over 12 amino acids. The V end lost 10 bases, the J end lost 2 bases, and 11 bases lay between the germline ends. Germline V gene data show CDR1 as MNHEY and CDR2 as SMNVEV (reference sequence). Assay used: immunoSEQ multiplex PCR; TCRdb lists only in-frame clones, some missing. This repertoire shows over 50,000 clones, 85% to 90% found once; its top ten account for about 5%. The sample comes from a study of a mutant IDH1 vaccine in newly diagnosed glioma. General observations from the study: Among patients, around 93% showed immune responses induced by the vaccine.

Time point of the sample: week 5, during vaccination. Doses consisted of 300 ug of mutant IDH1 20-mer peptide each, paired with topical imiquimod. The sample in question was PBMCs, obtained from a glioma patient whose treatment included an IDH1 peptide vaccine. V is TRBV27 and J is TRBJ1-2; D gene unclear. The clonotype comes from a middle-aged woman with glioma. The CDR3 nucleotides read TGTGCCACTCCCGACTTAAACTATGGCTACACCTTC. Translating gives CATPDLNYGYTF.